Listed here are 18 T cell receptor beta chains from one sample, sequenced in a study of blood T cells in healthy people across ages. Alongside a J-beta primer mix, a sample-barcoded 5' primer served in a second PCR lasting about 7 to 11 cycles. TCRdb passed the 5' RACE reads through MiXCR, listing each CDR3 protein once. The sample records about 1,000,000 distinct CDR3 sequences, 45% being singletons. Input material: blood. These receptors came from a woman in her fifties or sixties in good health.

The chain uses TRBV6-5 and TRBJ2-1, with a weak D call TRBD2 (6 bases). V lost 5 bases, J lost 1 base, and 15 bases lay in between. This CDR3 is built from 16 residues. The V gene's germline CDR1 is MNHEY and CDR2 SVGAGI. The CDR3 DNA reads TGTGCCAGCAGTCGGAGGGCCATCGGATCCTACAATGAGCAGTTCTTC. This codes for CASSRRAIGSYNEQFF.

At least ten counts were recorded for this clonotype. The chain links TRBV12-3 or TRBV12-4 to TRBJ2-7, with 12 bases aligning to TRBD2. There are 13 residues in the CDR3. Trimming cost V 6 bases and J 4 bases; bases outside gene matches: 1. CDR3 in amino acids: CASRLAGGYEQYF. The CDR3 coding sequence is TGTGCCAGCAGACTAGCGGGAGGTTACGAGCAGTACTTC.

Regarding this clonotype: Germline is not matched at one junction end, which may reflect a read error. CDR3 residues: CAVSADRENEQFF. In DNA form, the CDR3 reads TGTGCCGTCAGCGCGGACAGGGAGAATGAGCAGTTCTTC. The V and J genes are TRBV10-3 and TRBJ2-1; TRBD1 agrees at 8 bases. This CDR3 region has 13 residues. Looked up from germline, CDR1 is ENHRY and CDR2 is SYGVKD.

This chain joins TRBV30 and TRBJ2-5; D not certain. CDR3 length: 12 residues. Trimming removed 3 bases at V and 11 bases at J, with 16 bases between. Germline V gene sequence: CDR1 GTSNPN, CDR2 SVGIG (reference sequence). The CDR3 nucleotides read TGTGCCTGGAGGCAAGGGCAGAATGAGCAGTACTTC. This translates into CAWRQGQNEQYF.

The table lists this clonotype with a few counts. The CDR3 DNA sequence: TGTGCCAGCAGTACCGGACTAGCGCAGAATGAGCAGTTCTTC. Its protein is CASSTGLAQNEQFF. The chain combines TRBV27 with TRBJ2-1, with 9 nucleotides matching TRBD2. Germline V CDR1 and CDR2: MNHEY, SMNVEV (reference sequence). Trimming removed 5 bases from V and 7 bases from J; junction bases left unmatched: 6. The CDR3 length is 14 residues.

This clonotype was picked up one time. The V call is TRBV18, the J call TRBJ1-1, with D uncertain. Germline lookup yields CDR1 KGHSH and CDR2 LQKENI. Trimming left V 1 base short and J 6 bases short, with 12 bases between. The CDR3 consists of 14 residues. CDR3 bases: TGTGCCAGCTCACCACTCCAAGGAGCCTCTGAAGCTTTCTTT. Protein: CASSPLQGASEAFF.

CDR3 protein: CASSLRVIYGYTF. In DNA form, the CDR3 reads TGTGCCAGCAGTCTACGGGTGATCTATGGCTACACCTTC. The V call is TRBV2, the J call TRBJ1-2; D ambiguous. CDR3 length equals 13 residues. Per the germline V gene, CDR1 is SNHLY and CDR2 is FYNNEI. Trimming shortened V by 5 bases and J by 4 bases, and 11 bases separated the two germline ends.

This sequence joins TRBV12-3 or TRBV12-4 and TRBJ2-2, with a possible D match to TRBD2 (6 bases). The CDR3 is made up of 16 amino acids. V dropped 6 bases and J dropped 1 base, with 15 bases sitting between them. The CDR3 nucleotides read TGTGCCAGCAGCCGAGGCGGGACCCAGAACACCGGGGAGCTGTTTTTT. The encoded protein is CASSRGGTQNTGELFF.

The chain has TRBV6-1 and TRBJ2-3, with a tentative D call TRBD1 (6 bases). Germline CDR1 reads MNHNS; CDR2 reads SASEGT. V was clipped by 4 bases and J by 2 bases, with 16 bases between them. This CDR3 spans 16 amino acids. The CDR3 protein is CASSGLRDTSTDTQYF. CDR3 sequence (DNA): TGTGCCAGCAGTGGCCTCCGGGACACCTCCACAGATACGCAGTATTTT.

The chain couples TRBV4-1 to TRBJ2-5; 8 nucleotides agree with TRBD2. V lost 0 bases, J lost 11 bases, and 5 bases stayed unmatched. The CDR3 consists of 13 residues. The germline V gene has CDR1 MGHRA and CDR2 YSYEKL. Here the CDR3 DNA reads TGCGCCAGCAGCCAAGATACCGGGGGGGAGCAGTACTTC. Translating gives CASSQDTGGEQYF.

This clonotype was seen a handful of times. The CDR3 here is CASSSAGRPYEQYF. CDR3 nucleotide sequence: TGTGCCAGCAGTTCCGCAGGGAGACCCTACGAGCAGTACTTC. The chain links TRBV6-2 or TRBV6-3 to TRBJ2-7; D is possibly TRBD1 or TRBD2 (5 bases each). Germline values: CDR1 MNHEY, CDR2 SVGEGT. The CDR3 extends over 14 amino acids. V was cut by 4 bases and J by 2 bases, with 12 bases left in between.

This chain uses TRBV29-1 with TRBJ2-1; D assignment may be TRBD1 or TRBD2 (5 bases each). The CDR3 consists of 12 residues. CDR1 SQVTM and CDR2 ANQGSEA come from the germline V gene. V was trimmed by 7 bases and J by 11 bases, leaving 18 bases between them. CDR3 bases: TGCAGCGCGAGGAGGCAAGGGACCCAGCAGTTCTTC. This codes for CSARRQGTQQFF.

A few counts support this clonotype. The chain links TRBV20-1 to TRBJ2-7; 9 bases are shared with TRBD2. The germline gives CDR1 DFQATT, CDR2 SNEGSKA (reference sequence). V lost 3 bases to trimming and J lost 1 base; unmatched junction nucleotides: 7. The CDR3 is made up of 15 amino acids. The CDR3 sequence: CSARETLAGSYEQYF. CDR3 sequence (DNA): TGCAGTGCTAGGGAGACTCTAGCGGGATCCTACGAGCAGTACTTC.

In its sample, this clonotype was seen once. The CDR3 region has the DNA TGTGCCAGCAGCCCTTCGCCCAGGGGTCGAGAGCAGTACTTC. This encodes CASSPSPRGREQYF. V is TRBV28 and J is TRBJ2-5; possibly TRBD1 for D (6 bases). CDR1 is MDHEN and CDR2 is SYDVKM in the germline V gene. V was clipped by 6 bases and J by 11 bases, with 22 bases between them. The CDR3 consists of 14 residues.

The CDR3 DNA follows: TGTGCCAGCAGCTCTGTGAACAGGGGGCCCCTCCTCGAGCAGTACTTC. It codes for CASSSVNRGPLLEQYF. The rearrangement joins TRBV7-2 to TRBJ2-4; the match to TRBD1 covers 9 bases. Judging by the DNA end, TRBJ2-7 fits better; the J call may be wrong. This CDR3 contains 16 residues. Germline assignment: CDR1 SGHTA and CDR2 FQGNSA.

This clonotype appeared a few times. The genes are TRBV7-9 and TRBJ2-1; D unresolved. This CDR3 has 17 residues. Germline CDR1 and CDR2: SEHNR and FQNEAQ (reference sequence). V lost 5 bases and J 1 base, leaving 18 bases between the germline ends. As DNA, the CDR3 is TGTGCCAGCAGCAATCTGGAAAACAGACCGTCCTACAATGAGCAGTTCTTC. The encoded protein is CASSNLENRPSYNEQFF.

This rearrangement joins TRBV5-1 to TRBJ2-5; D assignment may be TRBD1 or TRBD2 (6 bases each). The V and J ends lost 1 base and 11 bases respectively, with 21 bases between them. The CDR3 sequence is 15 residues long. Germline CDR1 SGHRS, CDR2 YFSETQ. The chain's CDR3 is CASSLHGGRAEEQYF. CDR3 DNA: TGCGCCAGCAGCTTGCATGGGGGGCGAGCGGAAGAGCAGTACTTC.

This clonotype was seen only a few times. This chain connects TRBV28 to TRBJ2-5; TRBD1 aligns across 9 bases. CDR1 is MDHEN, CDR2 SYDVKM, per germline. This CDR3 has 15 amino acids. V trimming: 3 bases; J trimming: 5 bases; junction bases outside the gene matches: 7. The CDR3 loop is CASSFPQGAGETQYF. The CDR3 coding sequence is TGTGCCAGCAGTTTCCCACAGGGGGCTGGGGAGACCCAGTACTTC.